This is a list of T cell receptor beta chains from one sample in a study of blood T cell repertoires in COVID-19. The data were produced by immunoSEQ multiplex PCR, yet TCRdb's version contains in-frame clones alone and is incomplete. The sample records under 95,000 clones, about nine tenths being singletons. The sequencing input was peripheral blood. These receptors all stem from a woman older than 75 with acute or convalescent COVID-19. CDR3s leave out the opening cysteine and the closing phenylalanine or tryptophan. The size field is filled for only some rows; it gives once, few, many or a size class.

j_gene | v_gene | abundance | CDR3aa
TRBJ2-2 | TRBV5-4 | . | ASSPQTGDTGELF
TRBJ1-4 | TRBV19 | . | ASSLLTGPNEKLF
TRBJ2-6 | TRBV19 | . | ASSIPPSSGANVLT
TRBJ1-2 | TRBV4-2 | . | ASSPPQDKGGYGYT
TRBJ1-5 | TRBV9 | . | ASSVGSGAGQPQH
TRBJ1-4 | TRBV5-1 | . | ASSFREGDEKLF
TRBJ2-7 | TRBV5-8 | . | ASSLRRGDHEQY
TRBJ2-1 | TRBV14 | once | ASSRTSGVEQF
TRBJ2-2 | TRBV4-3 | . | ASSQAGRNTGELF
TRBJ1-5 | TRBV20-1 | . | SASKIWDTRAQPQH
TRBJ1-1 | TRBV5-4 | . | ASSLGGGLGTEAF
TRBJ2-2 | TRBV7-9 | . | ASSFQLGQGPGELF
TRBJ1-3 | TRBV7-2 | . | ASSFDSNSGNTIY
TRBJ2-7 | TRBV5-1 | . | ASSLEAGTTYEQY
TRBJ2-1 | TRBV14 | . | ASSLLAFSYNEQF
TRBJ2-2 | TRBV10-1 | . | ASSEGGLATGELF
TRBJ1-1 | TRBV7-6 | . | ASSLLAEMNTEAF